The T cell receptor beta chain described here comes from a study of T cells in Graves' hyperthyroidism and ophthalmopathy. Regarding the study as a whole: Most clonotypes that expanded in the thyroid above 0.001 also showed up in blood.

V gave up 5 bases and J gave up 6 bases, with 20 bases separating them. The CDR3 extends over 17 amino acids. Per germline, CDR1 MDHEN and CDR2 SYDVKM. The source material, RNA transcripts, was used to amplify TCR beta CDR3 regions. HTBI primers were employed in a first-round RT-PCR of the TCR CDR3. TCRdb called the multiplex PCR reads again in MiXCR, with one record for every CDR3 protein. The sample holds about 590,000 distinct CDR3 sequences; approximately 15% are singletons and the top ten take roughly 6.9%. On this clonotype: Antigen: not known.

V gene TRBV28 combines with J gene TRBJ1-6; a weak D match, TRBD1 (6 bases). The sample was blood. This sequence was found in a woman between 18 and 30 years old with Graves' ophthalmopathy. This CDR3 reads CASSGGQRTVGNSPLHF. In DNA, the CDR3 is TGTGCCAGCAGTGGGGGACAACGGACAGTGGGTAATTCACCCCTCCACTTT.